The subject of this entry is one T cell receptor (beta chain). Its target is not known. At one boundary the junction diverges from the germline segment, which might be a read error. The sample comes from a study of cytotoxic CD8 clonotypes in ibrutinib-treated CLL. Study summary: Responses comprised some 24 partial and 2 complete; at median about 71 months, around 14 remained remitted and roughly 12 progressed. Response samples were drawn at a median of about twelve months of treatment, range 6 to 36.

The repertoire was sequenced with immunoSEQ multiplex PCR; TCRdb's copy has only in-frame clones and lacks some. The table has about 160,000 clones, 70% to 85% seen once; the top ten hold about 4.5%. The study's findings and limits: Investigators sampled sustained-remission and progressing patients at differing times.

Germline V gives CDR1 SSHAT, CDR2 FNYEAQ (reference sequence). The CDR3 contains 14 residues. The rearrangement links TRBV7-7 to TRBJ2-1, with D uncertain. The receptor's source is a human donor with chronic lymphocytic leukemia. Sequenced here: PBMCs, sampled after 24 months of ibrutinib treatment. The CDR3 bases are TGTGCTAGCAGCTTAGGTTTCCAAAACAATGAGCAGTTCTTC. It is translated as CASSLGFQNNEQFF.